Listed here are 32 T cell receptor beta chains from one sample, sequenced in a study of T cells after yellow fever vaccination. MiXCR, applied by TCRdb to the 5' RACE reads, yields one record per CDR3 protein. The sample has approximately 70,000 distinct CDR3 sequences; more than 6.5% are singletons. This specimen was CD8+ T cells sorted from PBMCs, taken roughly 45 days after the first yellow fever vaccination. Receptor source: a man aged 18-30 years who received the YFV17D yellow fever vaccine.

This clonotype was seen at least ten times. The chain links TRBV6-2 or TRBV6-3 to TRBJ2-5; TRBD2 matches at 10 bases. Losses at the gene ends were 7 bases for V and 4 bases for J; bases not matched to a gene: 6. CDR1 MNHEY and CDR2 SVGEGT come from the germline V gene. The CDR3 consists of 14 residues. The CDR3 region has the DNA TGTGCCAGCACTAGCGGGGGCCGATTAGAGACCCAGTACTTC. Protein: CASTSGGRLETQYF.

The chain uses TRBV24-1 and TRBJ2-5; 14 bases are a match to TRBD2. The J segment lost 5 bases and the V segment lost 3 bases, leaving 7 bases of the junction unmatched. The CDR3 consists of 17 residues. Per germline, CDR1 KGHDR and CDR2 SFDVKD. DNA for the CDR3: TGTGCCACCAGTGATCCGGGACTAGCGGGGGATATGGAGACCCAGTACTTC. This codes for CATSDPGLAGDMETQYF.

This clonotype was observed a handful of times. The chain recombines TRBV7-3 with TRBJ2-3; TRBD2 matches 10 bases. Trimming cost V 2 bases and J 0 bases; bases outside gene matches: 8. Germline V gene data show CDR1 as SGHTA and CDR2 as FQGTGA. CDR3 length: 18 amino acids. The CDR3 nucleotides are TGTGCCAGCAGCTTAGGGCTAGCGGGGGCCACCAGCACAGATACGCAGTATTTT. Residues: CASSLGLAGATSTDTQYF.

There are many counts of this clonotype. The rearrangement links TRBV12-3 or TRBV12-4 to TRBJ1-1; possible D gene TRBD1, 6 bases. V lost 4 bases to trimming and J lost 5 bases, with 17 bases between them. This CDR3 contains 15 residues. CDR3 DNA sequence: TGTGCCAGCAGTTGGGGGGTTGGGGGGCGAACTGAAGCTTTCTTT. Its protein product is CASSWGVGGRTEAFF.

Ten or more counts support this clonotype. This chain connects TRBV5-6 to TRBJ2-7; D uncertain. From germline, CDR1 is SGHDT and CDR2 YYEEEE. Trimming shortened V by 2 bases and J by 1 base, and 7 bases separated the two germline ends. This CDR3 is built from 13 residues. The DNA for the CDR3 is TGTGCCAGCAGCTTAACGGAGTCCTACGAGCAGTACTTC. It is translated as CASSLTESYEQYF.

This clonotype was counted a few times. The V and J genes are TRBV19 and TRBJ2-1; 9 nucleotides agree with TRBD1. CDR1 and CDR2 from the germline V gene are LNHDA and SQIVND (reference sequence). V lost 5 bases, J lost 7 bases, and 9 bases stayed unmatched. The CDR3 has 15 residues. The CDR3 bases are TGTGCCAGTAGTCTTTACGACAGGGGGGTAAATGAGCAGTTCTTC. It is translated as CASSLYDRGVNEQFF.

This clonotype was detected many times. J is TRBJ2-1 and V is TRBV7-2, with 9 nucleotides matching TRBD2. Germline V gene lookup returns CDR1 SGHTA and CDR2 FQGNSA. The CDR3 has 18 amino acids. Unmatched junction bases numbered 13, after V lost 0 bases and J lost 7 bases. Here the CDR3 reads CASSLARGPSGAWNEQFF. For the CDR3, the DNA is TGTGCCAGCAGCTTAGCCCGGGGGCCTAGCGGGGCCTGGAATGAGCAGTTCTTC. Using reference TRBV7-2 and TRBJ2-1 for the parts outside the CDR3, the full variable domain is GAGVSQSPSNKVTEKGKDVELRCDPISGHTALYWYRQSLGQGLEFLIYFQGNSAPDKSGLPSDRFSAERTGGSVSTLTIQRTQQEDSAVYLCASSLARGPSGAWNEQFFGPGTRLTVL.

This clonotype was counted many times. The chain couples TRBV6-2 or TRBV6-3 to TRBJ2-1; a possible D gene is TRBD2 (6 bases). V lost 7 bases and J lost 5, with 12 bases in between. Germline loops: CDR1 MNHEY, CDR2 SVGEGT. This CDR3 spans 13 amino acids. The CDR3 is CASTDGLNNEQFF. The CDR3 DNA reads TGTGCCAGCACCGACGGACTAAACAATGAGCAGTTCTTC.

The chain has TRBV10-2 and TRBJ1-2; D gene unclear. The CDR3 extends over 12 amino acids. Germline CDR1 WSHSY, CDR2 SAAADI. Trimming took 0 bases from V and 8 from J, leaving 7 bases between them. The CDR3 nucleotides are TGCGCCAGCAGTGAGTCGGAATCAGGCTACACCTTC. Translation gives CASSESESGYTF.

This clonotype was detected many times. This chain uses TRBV12-3 or TRBV12-4 with TRBJ2-1; D is undetermined. Between the trimmed V and J ends, which lost 0 bases and 8 bases, there was a span of 2 bases. This CDR3 spans 11 amino acids. CDR3 region: CASSLAYEQFF. DNA for the CDR3: TGTGCCAGCAGTTTAGCGTATGAGCAGTTCTTC.

The sample holds many counts of this clonotype. The chain employs TRBV18 and TRBJ2-3; tentative D call: TRBD2 (7 bases). This CDR3 has 19 residues. From germline, CDR1 is KGHSH and CDR2 LQKENI. The V end was cut by 1 base, the J end by 2 bases, with 22 bases between. The CDR3 reads CASSPLSPTRGLYTDTQYF. CDR3 bases: TGTGCCAGCTCACCACTGTCTCCGACGCGGGGGCTATACACAGATACGCAGTATTTT. The full variable domain, completed using reference TRBV18 and TRBJ2-3, is NAGVMQNPRHLVRRRGQEARLRCSPMKGHSHVYWYRQLPEEGLKFMVYLQKENIIDESGMPKERFSAEFPKEGPSILRIQQVVRGDSAAYFCASSPLSPTRGLYTDTQYFGPGTRLTVL.

This clonotype was counted many times. V is TRBV12-3 or TRBV12-4 and J is TRBJ2-3, with D maybe TRBD2 (6 bases). The CDR3 is 11 amino acids. V was trimmed by 10 bases and J by 6 bases, leaving 11 bases between them. The CDR3 DNA reads as TGTGCCACCCTCCTAGCGGATACGCAGTATTTT. The encoded protein is CATLLADTQYF.

This clonotype has a handful of counts. The J gene is TRBJ2-5, the V gene TRBV28, with D hard to call. This CDR3 region has 15 residues. Germline CDR1 is MDHEN and CDR2 is SYDVKM. The ends were cut back, 3 bases at V and 2 bases at J, with 13 bases in the middle. The CDR3 sequence: CASSFAEVVQETQYF. The DNA for the CDR3 is TGTGCCAGCAGTTTCGCCGAAGTCGTTCAAGAGACCCAGTACTTC.

This clonotype was seen ten or more times. The V and J genes are TRBV15 and TRBJ2-1; D may be TRBD1 (5 bases). Germline V gene data show CDR1 as LNHNV and CDR2 as YYDKDF (reference sequence). Between the trimmed V and J ends, which lost 4 bases and 12 bases, there was a span of 13 bases. The CDR3 is made up of 12 amino acids. DNA of the CDR3: TGTGCCACCAGCAAACAGGCCCCTGGGCAGTTCTTC. This gives the protein CATSKQAPGQFF.

This clonotype was seen repeatedly, ten times or more. V gene TRBV29-1 combines with J gene TRBJ1-5, with D perhaps matching TRBD1 (5 bases). The CDR3 extends over 13 amino acids. Germline-derived CDR1 and CDR2 are SQVTM and ANQGSEA. V was clipped by 4 bases and J by 6 bases, with 13 bases between them. As DNA, the CDR3 is TGCAGCGTTGTAGACGGAGGGGTTCAGCCCCAGCATTTT. Its translation is CSVVDGGVQPQHF.

This clonotype was seen only a few times. V gene TRBV12-3 or TRBV12-4 combines with J gene TRBJ1-4; 11 nucleotides match TRBD1. With V trimmed by 7 bases and J by 7 bases, 2 bases remained unmatched. The length of the CDR3 is 13 residues. CDR3 sequence: CASTDRGPEKLFF. CDR3 DNA sequence: TGTGCCAGCACGGACAGGGGGCCTGAAAAACTGTTTTTT.

This clonotype came up many times. The V and J genes are TRBV4-3 and TRBJ1-6; weak D call: TRBD1 (5 bases). The CDR3 has 14 amino acids. Trimming left V 6 bases short and J 1 base short, with 7 bases between. The germline V gene has CDR1 LGHNA and CDR2 YSLEER. DNA for the CDR3: TGCGCCAGCAGGGGGGGGTCCTATAATTCACCCCTCCACTTT. Protein: CASRGGSYNSPLHF.

This clonotype was recorded many times. The chain carries TRBV12-3 or TRBV12-4 and TRBJ2-2, with D unresolved. V dropped 2 bases and J dropped 0 bases, with 7 bases sitting between them. This CDR3 region has 15 residues. CDR3 sequence: CASSLFRTNTGELFF. For the CDR3, the DNA is TGTGCCAGCAGTTTATTCAGGACGAACACCGGGGAGCTGTTTTTT.

Many counts were recorded for this clonotype. The rearrangement joins TRBV27 to TRBJ2-7; unclear D gene. The CDR3 spans 12 residues. The germline CDR1 and CDR2 sequences are MNHEY and SMNVEV (reference sequence). Trimming cost V 3 bases and J 5 bases, with 8 bases left between them. The CDR3 DNA reads as TGTGCCAGCAGTTTCCCCCTTGACGAGCAGTACGTC. Protein sequence: CASSFPLDEQYV.

The table lists this clonotype with many counts. The rearrangement joins TRBV10-3 to TRBJ2-7; maybe TRBD2 (5 bases). The CDR3 covers 14 residues. The ends were cut back, 3 bases at V and 1 base at J, with 10 bases in the middle. In germline, CDR1 is ENHRY, CDR2 SYGVKD. The CDR3 DNA reads as TGTGCCATCAGTGACCCGGGGAGTTCCTACGAGCAGTACTTC. It codes for CAISDPGSSYEQYF.

This clonotype was seen ten or more times. The chain employs TRBV20-1 and TRBJ1-2; D may be TRBD1 (5 bases). The CDR3 totals 14 residues. Germline assignment: CDR1 DFQATT and CDR2 SNEGSKA (reference sequence). Trimming took off 4 bases at V and 0 bases at J, with 12 bases between the two ends. Written as DNA, the CDR3 is TGCAGTGCTAAGAGGGACTACCCTAACTATGGCTACACCTTC. Translated: CSAKRDYPNYGYTF.

This clonotype was seen many times. The chain couples TRBV15 to TRBJ2-3; possibly TRBD1 or TRBD2 for D (5 bases each). This CDR3 has 15 residues. Trimming removed 9 bases from V and 0 bases from J, with 16 bases in between. Germline CDR1 reads LNHNV; CDR2 reads YYDKDF (reference sequence). DNA of the CDR3: TGTGCCACTGAGGGGAGACTAACGAGCACAGATACGCAGTATTTT. As protein: CATEGRLTSTDTQYF.

As regards this clonotype: A much larger clone lies one base from this, so it may be a read error. The chain joins TRBV20-1 to TRBJ2-1; D call uncertain. CDR1 DFQATT and CDR2 SNEGSKA come from the germline V gene (reference sequence). With 2 bases removed from V and 0 bases from J, the gap between germline ends came to 8 bases. The CDR3 is made up of 14 amino acids. In nucleotides, the CDR3 is TGCAGTGCTAGACTTATCCCCTCCTACAATGAGCAGTTCTTC. Translating gives CSARLIPSYNEQFF.

This clonotype was recorded at least ten times. The gene calls are TRBV4-3 and TRBJ2-7; unclear D gene. Germline CDR1 reads LGHNA; CDR2 reads YSLEER. Trimming removed 0 bases at V and 3 bases at J, with 9 bases between. This CDR3 has 14 residues. CDR3 residues: CASSQDLGYYEQYF. The CDR3 DNA is TGCGCCAGCAGCCAAGATCTAGGGTACTACGAGCAGTACTTC.

This clonotype was counted at least ten times. The chain recombines TRBV27 with TRBJ2-7; 7 bases line up with TRBD1. CDR1 MNHEY and CDR2 SMNVEV come from the germline V gene (reference sequence). The CDR3 length is 15 residues. V gave up 6 bases and J gave up 4 bases; unmatched junction bases: 12. The DNA for the CDR3 is TGTGCCAGCAGCCCCCCGCGGACAGGACTTTACGAGCAGTACTTC. Protein: CASSPPRTGLYEQYF.

V usage is TRBV6-5 and J usage is TRBJ1-2; D unresolved. V shed 2 bases and J shed 2 bases, with 6 bases lying between them. The CDR3 contains 13 residues. Per the germline V gene, CDR1 is MNHEY and CDR2 is SVGAGI. CDR3 bases: TGTGCCAGCAGTTACCACTTGAACTATGGCTACACCTTC. Protein sequence: CASSYHLNYGYTF.

The chain carries TRBV5-5 and TRBJ2-3; D gene ambiguous. Trimming took 0 bases from V and 2 from J, leaving 10 bases between them. Germline CDR1 SGHKS, CDR2 YYEKEE (reference sequence). The CDR3 has 15 residues. In DNA form, the CDR3 reads TGTGCCAGCAGCTTGGAGGGCAGAATCACAGATACGCAGTATTTT. Translated, it gives CASSLEGRITDTQYF.

This clonotype was seen a few times. The gene calls are TRBV19 and TRBJ1-1, with no clear D. This CDR3 region has 13 residues. The germline V gene has CDR1 LNHDA and CDR2 SQIVND (reference sequence). The ends were cut back, 0 bases at V and 6 bases at J, with 8 bases in the middle. The CDR3 protein is CASSIDLVAEAFF. CDR3 coding DNA: TGTGCCAGTAGTATAGATCTCGTAGCTGAAGCTTTCTTT.

In this sample, this clonotype turned up many times. V usage is TRBV12-3 or TRBV12-4 and J usage is TRBJ2-2; D unresolved. V lost 3 bases, J lost 0 bases, and 8 bases lay in between. The length of the CDR3 is 15 residues. CDR3 in amino acids: CASSFNPANTGELFF. DNA of the CDR3: TGTGCCAGCAGTTTTAACCCAGCGAACACCGGGGAGCTGTTTTTT.

This clonotype appeared many times. The V call is TRBV6-4, the J call TRBJ2-1; 7 nucleotides line up with TRBD1. Losses at the gene ends were 3 bases for V and 6 bases for J; bases not matched to a gene: 8. The CDR3 loop spans 15 amino acids. CDR1 is MRHNA, CDR2 SNTAGT, per germline. The DNA for the CDR3 is TGTGCCAGCAGTGATTCGGGACAGTGGGGCAATGAGCAGTTCTTC. Its translation: CASSDSGQWGNEQFF.

V usage is TRBV9 and J usage is TRBJ2-5, with a weak D call TRBD2 (5 bases). CDR3 length: 17 amino acids. V was cut by 6 bases and J by 1 base, with 22 bases left in between. CDR1 and CDR2 from the germline V gene are SGDLS and YYNGEE. CDR3 in amino acids: CASTRRLASHAQETQYF. As DNA, the CDR3 is TGTGCCAGCACCCGGCGGCTAGCCAGCCACGCCCAAGAGACCCAGTACTTC.

This clonotype was detected ten times or more. J is TRBJ2-3 and V is TRBV20-1; the D is unclear. Germline lookup yields CDR1 DFQATT and CDR2 SNEGSKA (reference sequence). The CDR3 loop spans 15 amino acids. For the CDR3, the DNA is TGCAGCCTGACCAGTGTGGAAGGCCGCACAGATACGCAGTATTTT. Translating gives CSLTSVEGRTDTQYF.